This T cell receptor (beta chain) was identified during a study of T cell repertoires in cytomegalovirus infection. Study-wide background: CMV infection together with matching HLA type was indicated by public TCR beta signatures.

Of note for this clonotype: Antigen specificity is unknown.

MiXCR, applied by TCRdb to the reads, yields one record per CDR3 protein. Of 100,000 to 150,000 distinct CDR3 sequences in the sample, 32% were seen once. V shed 0 bases and J shed 0 bases, with 20 bases lying between them. The CDR3 sequence is 19 residues long. Germline lookup yields CDR1 MNHGY and CDR2 SAAAGT. This TCR was sampled from a human donor in good health (CMV status not recorded). Some clones in this sample may be carry-over from other donors' samples. The J gene is TRBJ1-1, the V gene TRBV6-8; no firm D call. The input for sequencing was CD8+ T cells from cultured PBMCs, taken from culture after CMV antigen stimulation. CDR3 bases: TGTGCCAGCAGTTACTCACAAGGGCCGGAAATTACCCTGAACACTGAAGCTTTCTTT. This translates into CASSYSQGPEITLNTEAFF.